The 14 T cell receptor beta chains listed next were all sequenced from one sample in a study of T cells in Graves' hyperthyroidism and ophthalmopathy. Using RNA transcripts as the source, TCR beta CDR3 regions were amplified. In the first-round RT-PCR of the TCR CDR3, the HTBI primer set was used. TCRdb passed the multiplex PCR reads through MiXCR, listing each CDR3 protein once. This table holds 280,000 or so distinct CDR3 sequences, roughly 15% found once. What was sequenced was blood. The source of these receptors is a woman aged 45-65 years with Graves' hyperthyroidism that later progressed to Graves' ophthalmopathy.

The CDR3 DNA is TGTGCCAGCAGCCAAGTTTGGGACAGGGTGGACTTAGCCAAAAACATTCAGTACTTC. Its protein is CASSQVWDRVDLAKNIQYF. This rearrangement joins TRBV4-2 to TRBJ2-4; TRBD1 matches at 9 bases. The germline CDR1 and CDR2 sequences are LGHNA and YNFKEQ. Unmatched junction bases numbered 10, after V lost 1 base and J lost 0 bases. This CDR3 is built from 19 residues.

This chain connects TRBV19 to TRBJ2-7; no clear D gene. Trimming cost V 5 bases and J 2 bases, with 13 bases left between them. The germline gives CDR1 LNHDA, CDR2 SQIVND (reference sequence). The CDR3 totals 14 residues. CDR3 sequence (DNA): TGTGCCAGTAGTCCTCAATCTACCGCCTACGAGCAGTACTTC. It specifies CASSPQSTAYEQYF.

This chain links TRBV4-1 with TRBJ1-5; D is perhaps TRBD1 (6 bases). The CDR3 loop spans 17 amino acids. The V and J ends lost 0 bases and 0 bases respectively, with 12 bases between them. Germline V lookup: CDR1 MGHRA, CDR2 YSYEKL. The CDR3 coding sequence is TGCGCCAGCAGCCAAGACGGGGACATTTATAGCAATCAGCCCCAGCATTTT. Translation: CASSQDGDIYSNQPQHF.

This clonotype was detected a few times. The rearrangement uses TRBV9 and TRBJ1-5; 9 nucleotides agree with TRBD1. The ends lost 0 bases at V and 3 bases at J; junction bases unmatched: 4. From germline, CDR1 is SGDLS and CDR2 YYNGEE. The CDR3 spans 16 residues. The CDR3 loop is CASSVGGTGPNQPQHF. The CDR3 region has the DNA TGTGCCAGCAGCGTAGGGGGGACAGGGCCCAATCAGCCCCAGCATTTT.

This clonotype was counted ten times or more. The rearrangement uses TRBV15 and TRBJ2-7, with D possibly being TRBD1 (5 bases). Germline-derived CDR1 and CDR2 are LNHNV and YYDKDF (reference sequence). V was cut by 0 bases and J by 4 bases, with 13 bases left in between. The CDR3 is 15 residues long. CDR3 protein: CATSREGQGGYEQYF. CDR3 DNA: TGTGCCACCAGCAGAGAGGGTCAGGGTGGATACGAGCAGTACTTC.

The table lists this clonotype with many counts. CDR3 amino acids: CASKTGRPNYGYTF. The CDR3 bases are TGTGCCAGTAAAACAGGGAGACCTAACTATGGCTACACCTTC. The chain uses TRBV6-1 and TRBJ1-2; D possibly corresponds to TRBD1 (6 bases). The CDR3 length is 14 residues. CDR1 and CDR2 from the germline V gene are MNHNS and SASEGT. V lost 9 bases and J 0 bases, leaving 14 bases between the germline ends.

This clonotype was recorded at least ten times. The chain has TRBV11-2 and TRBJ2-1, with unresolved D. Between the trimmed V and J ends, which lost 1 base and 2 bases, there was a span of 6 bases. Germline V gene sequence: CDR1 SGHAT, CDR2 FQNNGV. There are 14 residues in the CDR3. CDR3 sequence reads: CASSLAYPYNEQFF. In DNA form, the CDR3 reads TGTGCCAGCAGCTTAGCCTACCCCTACAATGAGCAGTTCTTC. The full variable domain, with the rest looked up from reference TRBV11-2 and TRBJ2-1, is EAGVAQSPRYKIIEKRQSVAFWCNPISGHATLYWYQQILGQGPKLLIQFQNNGVVDDSQLPKDRFSAERLKGVDSTLKIQPAKLEDSAVYLCASSLAYPYNEQFFGPGTRLTVL.

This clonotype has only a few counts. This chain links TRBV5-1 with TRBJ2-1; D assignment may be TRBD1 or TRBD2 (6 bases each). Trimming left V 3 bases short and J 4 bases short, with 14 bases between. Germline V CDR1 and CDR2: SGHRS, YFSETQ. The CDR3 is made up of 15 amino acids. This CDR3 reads CASSSEGDRYNEQFF. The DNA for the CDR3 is TGCGCCAGCAGCTCGGAGGGGGATAGGTACAATGAGCAGTTCTTC.

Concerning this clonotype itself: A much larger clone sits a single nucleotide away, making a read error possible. CDR3 sequence (DNA): TGTGCCAGCAGGGTTGCGGGCGCAACTAATGAAAAACTGTTTTTT. Its protein is CASRVAGATNEKLFF. This chain links TRBV11-2 with TRBJ1-4; no firm D call. V lost 6 bases to trimming and J lost 0 bases, with 11 bases between them. This CDR3 has 15 amino acids. Germline CDR1 and CDR2: SGHAT and FQNNGV. Full variable domain (missing parts from reference TRBV11-2 and TRBJ1-4): EAGVAQSPRYKIIEKRQSVAFWCNPISGHATLYWYQQILGQGPKLLIQFQNNGVVDDSQLPKDRFSAERLKGVDSTLKIQPAKLEDSAVYLCASRVAGATNEKLFFGSGTQLSVL.

CDR3 sequence reads: CASSPQGADIEQFF. CDR3 DNA: TGCGCCAGCAGCCCACAGGGGGCCGACATTGAGCAGTTCTTC. This sequence joins TRBV4-1 and TRBJ2-1, with TRBD1 matching over 9 bases. There are 14 residues in the CDR3. Germline loops: CDR1 MGHRA, CDR2 YSYEKL. The V and J ends lost 4 bases and 9 bases, in that order; junction bases with no gene match: 7.

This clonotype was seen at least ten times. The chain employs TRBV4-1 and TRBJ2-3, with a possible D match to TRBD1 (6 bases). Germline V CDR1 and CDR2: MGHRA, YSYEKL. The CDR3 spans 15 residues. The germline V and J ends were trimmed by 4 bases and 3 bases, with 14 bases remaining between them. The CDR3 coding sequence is TGCGCCAGCAGCCTGAGGGGCAGGGGAACAGATACGCAGTATTTT. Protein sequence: CASSLRGRGTDTQYF.

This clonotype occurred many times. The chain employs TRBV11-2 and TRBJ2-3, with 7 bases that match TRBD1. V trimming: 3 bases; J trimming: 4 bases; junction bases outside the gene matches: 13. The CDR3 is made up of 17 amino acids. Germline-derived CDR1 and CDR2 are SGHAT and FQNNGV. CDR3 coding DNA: TGTGCCAGCAGCTTTTGGAACAGGGGAAGTGAAGCAGATACGCAGTATTTT. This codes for CASSFWNRGSEADTQYF.

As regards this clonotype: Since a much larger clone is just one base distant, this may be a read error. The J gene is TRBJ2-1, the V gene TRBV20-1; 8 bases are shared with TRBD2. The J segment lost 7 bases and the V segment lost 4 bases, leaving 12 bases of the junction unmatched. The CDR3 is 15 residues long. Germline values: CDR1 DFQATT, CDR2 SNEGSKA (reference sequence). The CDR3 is CSANPGNSGINEQFF. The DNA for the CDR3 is TGCAGTGCTAACCCCGGGAATAGCGGGATTAATGAGCAGTTCTTC.

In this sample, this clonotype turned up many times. The CDR3 reads CSARDAGLHTEAFF. The CDR3 region has the DNA TGCAGTGCTAGAGATGCAGGGTTACACACTGAAGCTTTCTTT. V gene TRBV20-1 combines with J gene TRBJ1-1; possible D gene TRBD1, 5 bases. V was clipped by 0 bases and J by 3 bases, with 11 bases between them. Germline CDR1 and CDR2: DFQATT and SNEGSKA (reference sequence). The CDR3 loop spans 14 amino acids.